The 18 T cell receptor beta chains below come from one sample, sequenced in a study of blood T cell repertoires in COVID-19. Profiling relied on immunoSEQ multiplex PCR, and the TCRdb table lists in-frame clones only, not all of them. Counted here are around 140,000 clones, roughly nine tenths occurring once; the ten biggest clones make up approximately 10%. Sequencing input: peripheral blood. The receptors originated from a woman in her 70s with COVID-19, enrolled during active disease.

The chain carries TRBV30 and TRBJ2-3, with a tentative D call TRBD1 (7 bases). The CDR3 has 14 residues. V was cut by 3 bases and J by 2 bases, with 12 bases left in between. Germline values: CDR1 GTSNPN, CDR2 SVGIG (reference sequence). In DNA form, the CDR3 reads TGTGCCTGGAGCGCGGGACAGCTCACAGATACGCAGTATTTT. This sequence encodes CAWSAGQLTDTQYF.

This chain uses TRBV15 with TRBJ2-1; D unclear. Trimming took off 0 bases at V and 8 bases at J, with 8 bases between the two ends. This CDR3 spans 13 amino acids. CDR1 and CDR2 from the germline V gene are LNHNV and YYDKDF (reference sequence). In DNA form, the CDR3 reads TGTGCCACCAGCAGAGATTGGCAGTATGAGCAGTTCTTC. The encoded protein is CATSRDWQYEQFF.

The rearrangement links TRBV28 to TRBJ2-3, with TRBD2 identical over 14 bases. V lost 7 bases, J lost 7 bases, and 7 bases stayed unmatched. This CDR3 contains 15 residues. Germline CDR1 is MDHEN and CDR2 is SYDVKM. In DNA, the CDR3 is TGTGCCAGCAACATTGGGACTAGCGGGGGAAATACGCAGTATTTT. It codes for CASNIGTSGGNTQYF.

The chain links TRBV2 to TRBJ2-2; 8 bases are a match to TRBD1. CDR3 length: 17 amino acids. V dropped 2 bases and J dropped 4; count of bases not matched to a gene: 9. Germline values: CDR1 SNHLY, CDR2 FYNNEI. CDR3 DNA sequence: TGTGCCAGCAGTGAATCCCAGGGGGCTGGGGGCACCGGGGAGCTGTTTTTT. Translating gives CASSESQGAGGTGELFF.

CDR3 protein: CASSQLTGSENTEAFF. Written as DNA, the CDR3 is TGTGCCAGCAGCCAGTTAACCGGGTCCGAAAACACTGAAGCTTTCTTT. The V gene is TRBV2, the J gene TRBJ1-1; D call uncertain. The CDR3 totals 16 residues. Germline CDR1 reads SNHLY; CDR2 reads FYNNEI. The ends were cut back, 6 bases at V and 2 bases at J, with 19 bases in the middle.

V usage is TRBV30 and J usage is TRBJ1-1; tentatively, D is TRBD1 (5 bases). CDR1 is GTSNPN and CDR2 is SVGIG in the germline V gene (reference sequence). CDR3 length equals 13 residues. With 2 bases removed from V and 1 base from J, the gap between germline ends came to 8 bases. The CDR3 coding sequence is TGTGCCTGGAGTCGGGGGGGGAACACTGAAGCTTTCTTT. It translates to CAWSRGGNTEAFF.

The table lists this clone with a count of one. V is TRBV28 and J is TRBJ1-6; 9 bases fit TRBD1. This CDR3 has 15 residues. Germline-derived CDR1 and CDR2 are MDHEN and SYDVKM. V was pared by 3 bases and J by 8 bases, with 5 bases of the junction left unmatched. For the CDR3, the DNA is TGTGCCAGCAGTTTGACGGGACAGGGATATTCACCCCTCCACTTT. It codes for CASSLTGQGYSPLHF.

This sequence joins TRBV6-5 and TRBJ1-2; 8 bases map to TRBD1. The CDR3 runs 13 residues. CDR1 and CDR2 (germline): MNHEY, SVGAGI. V gave up 5 bases and J gave up 8 bases; unmatched junction bases: 7. The CDR3 bases are TGTGCCAGCAGTCGTACAGGGACAGGAGGCTACACCTTC. Protein: CASSRTGTGGYTF.

The chain joins TRBV30 to TRBJ1-6; D is uncertain. Germline V gives CDR1 GTSNPN, CDR2 SVGIG (reference sequence). This CDR3 contains 13 residues. Trimming stripped 4 bases from V and 9 bases from J, with 13 bases between. The CDR3 protein is CAWKAPGGSPLHF. The CDR3 region has the DNA TGTGCCTGGAAGGCCCCCGGAGGTTCACCCCTCCACTTT.

This CDR3 is CASSPMGGLPGNTIYF. CDR3 nucleotides: TGTGCCAGTAGTCCTATGGGGGGATTACCTGGAAACACCATATATTTT. This chain uses TRBV19 with TRBJ1-3, with D perhaps TRBD1 (5 bases). V dropped 5 bases and J dropped 2 bases, with 16 bases sitting between them. The CDR3 consists of 16 residues. Germline V gives CDR1 LNHDA, CDR2 SQIVND (reference sequence).

The chain links TRBV7-2 to TRBJ2-7; D might be TRBD2 (6 bases). The CDR3 runs 15 residues. The germline V gene has CDR1 SGHTA and CDR2 FQGNSA. Trimming cost V 1 base and J 2 bases, with 12 bases left between them. CDR3 protein: CASSLVSGGAYEQYF. The CDR3 DNA reads as TGTGCCAGCAGCTTAGTATCCGGGGGAGCCTACGAGCAGTACTTC. Complete variable domain (other parts from reference TRBV7-2 and TRBJ2-7): GAGVSQSPSNKVTEKGKDVELRCDPISGHTALYWYRQSLGQGLEFLIYFQGNSAPDKSGLPSDRFSAERTGGSVSTLTIQRTQQEDSAVYLCASSLVSGGAYEQYFGPGTRLTVT.

The chain has TRBV30 and TRBJ1-2; D is undetermined. The CDR3 consists of 13 residues. Germline V gene data show CDR1 as GTSNPN and CDR2 as SVGIG (reference sequence). Trimming removed 2 bases at V and 8 bases at J, with 15 bases between. The CDR3 loop is CAWSRRALLGYTF. The CDR3 bases are TGTGCCTGGAGTAGGAGGGCCCTCTTGGGCTACACCTTC.

The CDR3 loop reads CASSFGGGSYNEQFF. The CDR3 region has the DNA TGTGCCAGCAGTTTCGGGGGGGGCTCCTACAATGAGCAGTTCTTC. The chain couples TRBV27 to TRBJ2-1, with TRBD2 matching over 8 bases. This CDR3 region has 15 residues. CDR1 is MNHEY and CDR2 is SMNVEV in the germline V gene (reference sequence). After removal of 3 bases from V and 0 bases from J, the junction contained 1 base not matched to a gene.

The chain uses TRBV30 and TRBJ1-2, with D possibly matching TRBD1 (5 bases). Germline values: CDR1 GTSNPN, CDR2 SVGIG (reference sequence). Trimming cost V 0 bases and J 8 bases, with 16 bases left between them. The CDR3 contains 14 residues. CDR3 DNA sequence: TGTGCCTGGAGTGTTTCGGGGGTAGTGGTAGGCTACACCTTC. Amino acids: CAWSVSGVVVGYTF.

The chain uses TRBV18 and TRBJ2-2; tentative D call: TRBD1 (6 bases). Trimming cost V 3 bases and J 2 bases, with 13 bases left between them. Germline V CDR1 and CDR2: KGHSH, LQKENI. The CDR3 sequence is 16 residues long. The CDR3 loop reads CASSPQQGINTGELFF. In DNA form, the CDR3 reads TGTGCCAGCTCACCGCAACAGGGAATTAACACCGGGGAGCTGTTTTTT.

The CDR3, as DNA: TGTGCCAGTTCTCCACTCTCAAAAGGGGTGGCCGGGGAGCTGTTTTTT. Protein product: CASSPLSKGVAGELFF. The V and J genes are TRBV19 and TRBJ2-2, with TRBD1 as a possible D gene (5 bases). The CDR3 extends over 16 amino acids. CDR1 is LNHDA and CDR2 is SQIVND in the germline V gene (reference sequence). Trimming cost V 8 bases and J 6 bases, with 22 bases left between them.

V is TRBV6-5 and J is TRBJ1-1, with a tentative D call TRBD1 (5 bases). Trimming cost V 8 bases and J 4 bases, with 20 bases left between them. Germline CDR1 is MNHEY and CDR2 is SVGAGI. There are 15 residues in the CDR3. CDR3 nucleotides: TGTGCCAGCTCCTGGGGCAGGGCACGGAGCACTGAAGCTTTCTTT. This gives the protein CASSWGRARSTEAFF.

By share, this clone ranks as medium-sized. The chain carries TRBV7-9 and TRBJ1-3, with 9 positions matching TRBD1. Trimming at V came to 4 bases and at J to 4 bases, leaving 5 bases not matched to a gene. The CDR3 runs 15 residues. CDR1 is SEHNR and CDR2 is FQNEAQ in the germline V gene (reference sequence). The CDR3 sequence is CASSYGQGNGNTIYF. The CDR3 nucleotides are TGTGCCAGCAGCTACGGACAGGGGAACGGAAACACCATATATTTT.